This T cell receptor beta chain emerged from a study of technical replicates of blood from several donors (dated by TCRdb to between 2016 and 2019). The CDR3 holds 16 amino acids from the cysteine to the phenylalanine. Here the CDR3 DNA is all that survives: 48 bases in frame from base 1. CDR1 GTSNPN and CDR2 SVGIG were looked up in the germline V gene (reference sequence). V is cut back by 6 bases and J by 7 bases, with 14 bases in the junction unmatched. Library preparation was by the immunoSEQ multiplex PCR assay. The table comes from immuneACCESS by way of TCRdb, which keeps in-frame sequences with V and J called. Part of the clones is missing from these tables; in studies checked, under half for an unresolved V gene and the rest for unknown reasons. A total of around 76,000 clones appear in this sample, nearly 98% of them only once. Together, the top ten hold 0.2% to 0.25% of the sample. With respect to this clone: The antigen it binds to is not known. Base qualities are not recorded, but no much larger clone differs from it by a single base.

Here the chain combines TRBV30 and TRBJ2-1, and 11 junctional nucleotides match TRBD2. This sequence originates from a human donor in good health. The sample comprised T cells isolated from PBMCs. The DNA sequence is given as TGTGCCTGCAGAATACTCGAGGGACTAGCGGTGAATGAGCAGTTCTTC. Its product reads: CACRILEGLAVNEQFF.